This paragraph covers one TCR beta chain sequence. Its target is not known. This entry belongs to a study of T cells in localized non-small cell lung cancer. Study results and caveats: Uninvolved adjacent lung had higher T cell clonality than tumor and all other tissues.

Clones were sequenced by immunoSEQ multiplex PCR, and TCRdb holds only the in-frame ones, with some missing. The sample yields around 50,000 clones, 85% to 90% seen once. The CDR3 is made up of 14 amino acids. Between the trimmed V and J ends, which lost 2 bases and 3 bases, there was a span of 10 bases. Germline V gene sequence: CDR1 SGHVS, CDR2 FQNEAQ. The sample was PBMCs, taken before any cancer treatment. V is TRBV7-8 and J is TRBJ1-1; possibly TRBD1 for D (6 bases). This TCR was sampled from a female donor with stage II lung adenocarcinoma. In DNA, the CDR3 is TGTGCCAGCAGCTTAATGACAGGCGACACTGAAGCTTTCTTT. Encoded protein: CASSLMTGDTEAFF.